The sequence of this T cell receptor (beta chain) was determined in a study of T cells after posttransplantation cyclophosphamide. Findings of the study overall: After PTCy, TRB diversity resembled that of CNI/methotrexate controls.

The CDR3 contains 13 residues. CDR1 and CDR2 (germline): LNHNV, YYDKDF (reference sequence). The V and J ends lost 1 base and 7 bases respectively, with 5 bases between them. Details on this clone: Its antigen is undetermined.

Assay used: immunoSEQ multiplex PCR; TCRdb lists only in-frame clones, some missing. Of around 47,000 clones listed, 85% to 95% are singletons. The sample was PBMCs. This sequence was found in a woman younger than 45 in good health and a related stem cell transplant donor. This chain links TRBV15 with TRBJ1-6; D not certain. For the CDR3, the DNA is TGTGCCACCAGCAGAGGCGTAAATTCACCCCTCCACTTT. This encodes CATSRGVNSPLHF.